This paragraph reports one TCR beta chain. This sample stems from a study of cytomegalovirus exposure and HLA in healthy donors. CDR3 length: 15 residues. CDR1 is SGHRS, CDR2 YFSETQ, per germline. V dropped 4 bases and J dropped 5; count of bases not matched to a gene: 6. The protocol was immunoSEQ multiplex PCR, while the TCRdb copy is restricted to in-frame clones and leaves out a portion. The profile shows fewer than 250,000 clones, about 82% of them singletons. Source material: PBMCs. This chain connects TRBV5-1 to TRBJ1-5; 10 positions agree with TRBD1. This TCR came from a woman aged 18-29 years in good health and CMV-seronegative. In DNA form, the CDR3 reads TGCGCCAGCAGCATTGGACAGGGGGGGCATCAGCCCCAGCATTTT. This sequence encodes CASSIGQGGHQPQHF.